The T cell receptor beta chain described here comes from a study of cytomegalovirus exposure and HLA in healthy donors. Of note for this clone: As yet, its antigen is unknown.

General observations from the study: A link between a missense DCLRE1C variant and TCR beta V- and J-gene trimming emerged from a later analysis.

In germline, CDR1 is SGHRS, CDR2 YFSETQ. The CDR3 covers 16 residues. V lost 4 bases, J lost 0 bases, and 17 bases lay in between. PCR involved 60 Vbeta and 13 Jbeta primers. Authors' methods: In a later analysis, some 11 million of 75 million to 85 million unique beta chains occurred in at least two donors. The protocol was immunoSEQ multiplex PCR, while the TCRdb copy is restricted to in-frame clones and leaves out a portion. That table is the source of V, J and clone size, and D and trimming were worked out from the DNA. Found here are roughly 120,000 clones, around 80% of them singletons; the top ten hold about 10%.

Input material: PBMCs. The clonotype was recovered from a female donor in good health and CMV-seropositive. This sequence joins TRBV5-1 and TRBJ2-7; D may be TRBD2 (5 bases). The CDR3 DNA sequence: TGCGCCAGCAGCGCGGGTCTACGTACGAGCTCCTACGAGCAGTACTTC. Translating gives CASSAGLRTSSYEQYF. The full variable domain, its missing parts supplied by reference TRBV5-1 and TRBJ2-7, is KAGVTQTPRYLIKTRGQQVTLSCSPISGHRSVSWYQQTPGQGLQFLFEYFSETQRNKGNFPGRFSGRQFSNSRSEMNVSTLELGDSALYLCASSAGLRTSSYEQYFGPGTRLTVT.